A single sample gave rise to the 29 T cell receptor beta chains below, sequenced in a study of blood T cell repertoires in COVID-19. Data came from immunoSEQ multiplex PCR; TCRdb stores just in-frame clones and leaves some out. The sample includes about 91,000 clones, roughly 87% of them seen just once. Sequencing was performed on peripheral blood. The receptors here all came from a man between 65 and 85 years old with acute or convalescent COVID-19.

This chain uses TRBV3-1 (or the pseudogene TRBV3-2) with TRBJ2-1; D remains ambiguous. The V gene lost 1 base and the J gene lost 5 bases, with 6 bases spanning the gap. The CDR3 runs 13 residues. CDR1 is LGHDT, CDR2 YNNKEL, per germline (reference sequence). The CDR3 region has the DNA TGTGCCAGCAGCCAAGCTAGAGACAATGAGCAGTTCTTC. Translated, it gives CASSQARDNEQFF.

The chain couples TRBV4-2 to TRBJ1-2; D remains ambiguous. V dropped 4 bases and J dropped 3 bases, with 9 bases sitting between them. The CDR3 is made up of 13 amino acids. CDR1 and CDR2 (germline): LGHNA, YNFKEQ. The CDR3 loop is CASSPTYDYGYTF. CDR3 coding DNA: TGTGCCAGCAGCCCCACTTACGACTATGGCTACACCTTC.

The rearrangement uses TRBV3-1 (or the pseudogene TRBV3-2) and TRBJ1-1, with D unclear. CDR1 is LGHDT and CDR2 is YNNKEL in the germline V gene (reference sequence). CDR3 length equals 14 residues. Trimming left V 5 bases short and J 4 bases short, with 14 bases between. The CDR3 loop reads CASSLVEGSTEAFF. CDR3 DNA sequence: TGTGCCAGCAGCTTAGTAGAAGGGAGCACTGAAGCTTTCTTT.

The chain uses TRBV2 and TRBJ2-7, with TRBD1 as a possible D gene (6 bases). Germline CDR1 SNHLY, CDR2 FYNNEI. Trimming removed 3 bases at V and 0 bases at J, with 9 bases between. The CDR3 extends over 14 amino acids. The CDR3 DNA sequence: TGTGCCAGCAGTGAGCAGGGGAGCTCCTACGAGCAGTACTTC. Translating gives CASSEQGSSYEQYF.

This sequence joins TRBV7-2 and TRBJ1-1; D is unclear. The CDR3 is made up of 14 amino acids. Germline CDR1 and CDR2: SGHTA and FQGNSA. The V end lost 5 bases, the J end lost 5 bases, and 15 bases lay between the germline ends. The CDR3 nucleotides read TGTGCCAGCAGCGTAGACGGGAGAGGGACTGAAGCTTTCTTT. Residues: CASSVDGRGTEAFF.

J is TRBJ2-7 and V is TRBV7-8; D assignment may be TRBD1 or TRBD2 (6 bases each). From germline, CDR1 is SGHVS and CDR2 FQNEAQ. The CDR3 length is 13 residues. The germline V and J ends were trimmed by 5 bases and 3 bases, with 11 bases remaining between them. The CDR3 protein is CASSRGGGYEQYV. Here the CDR3 DNA reads TGTGCCAGCAGCCGAGGAGGGGGCTACGAGCAGTACGTC.

The J gene is TRBJ1-5, the V gene TRBV12-3 or TRBV12-4, with D perhaps matching TRBD1 (6 bases). The V and J ends lost 8 bases and 7 bases respectively, with 15 bases between them. The CDR3 spans 13 residues. The CDR3 loop is CASRRGGGQPQHF. In DNA form, the CDR3 reads TGTGCCAGCCGTAGGGGGGGAGGACAGCCCCAGCATTTT.

This chain links TRBV3-1 (or the pseudogene TRBV3-2) with TRBJ2-3, with a weak D call TRBD1 (6 bases). The ends were cut back, 4 bases at V and 6 bases at J, with 20 bases in the middle. Per the germline V gene, CDR1 is LGHDT and CDR2 is YNNKEL (reference sequence). The CDR3 runs to 16 residues. This CDR3 is CASSPDGQSPRDTQYF. CDR3 sequence (DNA): TGTGCCAGCAGCCCAGACGGACAGTCCCCAAGGGATACGCAGTATTTT.

The chain carries TRBV2 and TRBJ1-3, with 9 bases matching TRBD1. The CDR3 has 15 residues. Germline CDR1 reads SNHLY; CDR2 reads FYNNEI. J lost 0 bases, V lost 8 bases, and 5 bases had no gene match. The CDR3 DNA follows: TGTGCCAGCGTCCGGGACAGGGACTCTGGAAACACCATATATTTT. Protein: CASVRDRDSGNTIYF.

In its sample, this clone was seen once. The CDR3 DNA reads as TGCGCCAGCAGCCAAGATAAGGTAGCGGGGGTGATTATTGGAGATACGCAGTATTTT. Amino acids: CASSQDKVAGVIIGDTQYF. The chain links TRBV4-1 to TRBJ2-3; 9 bases line up with TRBD2. V dropped 0 bases and J dropped 5; count of bases not matched to a gene: 15. Germline V lookup: CDR1 MGHRA, CDR2 YSYEKL. CDR3 size: 19 residues.

The V call is TRBV15, the J call TRBJ1-1; unclear D gene. Trimming pared 5 bases from V and 1 base from J, leaving 14 bases between. The CDR3 has 15 residues. Looked up from germline, CDR1 is LNHNV and CDR2 is YYDKDF (reference sequence). CDR3 coding DNA: TGTGCCACCAGCCAGGTAGTTGGGAGGAACACTGAAGCTTTCTTT. Its translation is CATSQVVGRNTEAFF.

The CDR3 loop reads CASSRPGQSVIHEQYF. DNA for the CDR3: TGTGCCAGCAGTCGACCGGGACAAAGCGTAATCCACGAGCAGTACTTC. The chain is built from TRBV28 and TRBJ2-7, with a weak D call TRBD1 (6 bases). The V and J ends lost 5 bases and 5 bases respectively, with 22 bases between them. The length of the CDR3 is 16 residues. Germline CDR1 reads MDHEN; CDR2 reads SYDVKM.

This rearrangement joins TRBV7-2 to TRBJ2-5; D is undetermined. With 4 bases removed from V and 4 bases from J, the gap between germline ends came to 10 bases. Germline CDR1 is SGHTA and CDR2 is FQGNSA. CDR3 length equals 13 residues. CDR3 in amino acids: CASSSPRPETQYF. CDR3 coding DNA: TGTGCCAGCAGCTCCCCTAGGCCAGAGACCCAGTACTTC.

This clone has just a few counts. This chain connects TRBV28 to TRBJ1-2; TRBD1 matches 9 bases. CDR1 is MDHEN, CDR2 SYDVKM, per germline. CDR3 length equals 14 residues. V lost 1 base, J lost 5 bases, and 2 bases stayed unmatched. CDR3 bases: TGTGCCAGCAGTTTATTACAGGGGGCGTATGGCTACACCTTC. This sequence encodes CASSLLQGAYGYTF.

The chain carries TRBV7-9 and TRBJ1-1, with 9 bases that match TRBD1. The germline gives CDR1 SEHNR, CDR2 FQNEAQ (reference sequence). The CDR3 spans 13 residues. V lost 1 base, J lost 10 bases, and 4 bases stayed unmatched. This chain's CDR3 is CASSLVGQGAAFF. The CDR3, as DNA: TGTGCCAGCAGCTTAGTGGGACAGGGCGCAGCTTTCTTT. The entire variable domain, with the rest obtained from reference TRBV7-9 and TRBJ1-1, is as follows: DTGVSQNPRHKITKRGQNVTFRCDPISEHNRLYWYRQTLGQGPEFLTYFQNEAQLEKSRLLSDRFSAERPKGSFSTLEIQRTEQGDSAMYLCASSLVGQGAAFFGQGTRLTVV.

The rearrangement uses TRBV2 and TRBJ1-5, with 7 bases identical to TRBD1. In germline, CDR1 is SNHLY, CDR2 FYNNEI. J was trimmed by 1 base and V by 7 bases; bases with no gene match: 10. This CDR3 is 16 amino acids long. Here the CDR3 DNA reads TGTGCCAGCACCCAGGAGAAGGGGGCGAGCAATCAGCCCCAGCATTTT. Its translation: CASTQEKGASNQPQHF. Complete variable domain (other parts from reference TRBV2 and TRBJ1-5): EPEVTQTPSHQVTQMGQEVILRCVPISNHLYFYWYRQILGQKVEFLVSFYNNEISEKSEIFDDQFSVERPDGSNFTLKIRSTKLEDSAMYFCASTQEKGASNQPQHFGDGTRLSIL.

In this sample, this clone turned up a few times. The V and J genes are TRBV3-1 (or the pseudogene TRBV3-2) and TRBJ1-2; possible D gene TRBD1, 5 bases. V lost 4 bases and J lost 8, with 17 bases in between. Germline CDR1 reads LGHDT; CDR2 reads YNNKEL (reference sequence). This CDR3 has 14 amino acids. The CDR3 region has the DNA TGTGCCAGCAGCCCAGACAGCGTCGTAAGGGGCTACACCTTC. It specifies CASSPDSVVRGYTF.

The chain has TRBV6-5 and TRBJ1-2; weak D call: TRBD1 (5 bases). Trimming shortened V by 9 bases and J by 2 bases, and 13 bases separated the two germline ends. The germline V gene encodes CDR1 MNHEY and CDR2 SVGAGI. This CDR3 is 13 amino acids long. CDR3 coding DNA: TGTGCCAGTGCCCCCCAGGGAAACTATGGCTACACCTTC. It yields the protein CASAPQGNYGYTF.

This clone has only one observation. This rearrangement joins TRBV5-1 to TRBJ2-5; D is undetermined. The CDR3 length is 14 residues. Trimming took 7 bases from V and 2 from J, leaving 15 bases between them. The V gene's germline CDR1 is SGHRS and CDR2 YFSETQ. The CDR3 nucleotides are TGCGCCAGCGGGTGGAGAGGCTCGCAAGAGACCCAGTACTTC. Its translation: CASGWRGSQETQYF.

The V call is TRBV19, the J call TRBJ2-2; TRBD2 aligns across 10 bases. The CDR3 spans 17 residues. CDR1 LNHDA and CDR2 SQIVND come from the germline V gene (reference sequence). The trim removed 4 bases at V and 2 bases at J, leaving 7 bases unmatched. Written as DNA, the CDR3 is TGTGCCAGTAGTAGCCGGATAGCGGGGGGCAACACCGGGGAGCTGTTTTTT. It yields the protein CASSSRIAGGNTGELFF.

V and J are TRBV30 and TRBJ1-5; D call uncertain. Germline CDR1 GTSNPN, CDR2 SVGIG (reference sequence). The CDR3 covers 16 residues. Trimming pared 8 bases from V and 0 bases from J, leaving 20 bases between. In DNA form, the CDR3 reads TGTGCCCAGACCAACCGGGAACAAAATAGCAATCAGCCCCAGCATTTT. Its protein is CAQTNREQNSNQPQHF.

The rearrangement links TRBV4-1 to TRBJ2-2; possibly TRBD1 for D (5 bases). Germline values: CDR1 MGHRA, CDR2 YSYEKL. Trimming cost V 0 bases and J 1 base, with 6 bases left between them. The CDR3 consists of 15 residues. The CDR3 sequence: CASSQEQGNTGELFF. In nucleotides, the CDR3 is TGCGCCAGCAGCCAAGAGCAGGGGAACACCGGGGAGCTGTTTTTT.

The chain joins TRBV29-1 to TRBJ2-7, with 11 bases lining up with TRBD1. Trimming took 4 bases from V and 2 from J; bases not matched to a gene: 4. CDR1 SQVTM and CDR2 ANQGSEA come from the germline V gene. The CDR3 runs to 14 residues. CDR3 coding DNA: TGCAGCGTTGCCTGGGGACAGGGGGCCTACGAGCAGTACTTC. Protein product: CSVAWGQGAYEQYF.

The rearrangement links TRBV5-6 to TRBJ2-2, with a tentative D call TRBD2 (5 bases). The CDR3 is 14 residues long. V dropped 3 bases and J dropped 1 base, with 7 bases sitting between them. Germline values: CDR1 SGHDT, CDR2 YYEEEE. In DNA, the CDR3 is TGTGCCAGCAGCTGGGAGCGGAACACCGGGGAGCTGTTTTTT. Its translation: CASSWERNTGELFF.

The chain links TRBV2 to TRBJ1-3; a weak D match, TRBD1 (5 bases). Germline CDR1 is SNHLY and CDR2 is FYNNEI. The V end lost 2 bases, the J end lost 10 bases, and 9 bases lay between the germline ends. The CDR3 consists of 12 residues. CDR3 sequence (DNA): TGTGCCAGCAGTGAACAGGGAACAACCATATATTTT. This sequence encodes CASSEQGTTIYF. Complete variable domain (other parts from reference TRBV2 and TRBJ1-3): EPEVTQTPSHQVTQMGQEVILRCVPISNHLYFYWYRQILGQKVEFLVSFYNNEISEKSEIFDDQFSVERPDGSNFTLKIRSTKLEDSAMYFCASSEQGTTIYFGEGSWLTVV.

The chain is built from TRBV2 and TRBJ2-2; D may be TRBD2 (5 bases). Germline V gives CDR1 SNHLY, CDR2 FYNNEI. The CDR3 consists of 14 residues. Trimming took off 6 bases at V and 6 bases at J, with 14 bases between the two ends. This CDR3 reads CASSSTLGAGELFF. DNA for the CDR3: TGTGCCAGCAGCTCCACACTGGGAGCCGGGGAGCTGTTTTTT. Full variable domain (missing parts from reference TRBV2 and TRBJ2-2): EPEVTQTPSHQVTQMGQEVILRCVPISNHLYFYWYRQILGQKVEFLVSFYNNEISEKSEIFDDQFSVERPDGSNFTLKIRSTKLEDSAMYFCASSSTLGAGELFFGEGSRLTVL.

This clone was seen a few times. The chain uses TRBV2 and TRBJ2-7; TRBD1 might be the D (6 bases). With 7 bases removed from V and 4 bases from J, the gap between germline ends came to 8 bases. This CDR3 is built from 11 residues. CDR1 is SNHLY and CDR2 is FYNNEI in the germline V gene. CDR3 amino acids: CASTRGYEQYV. The CDR3 DNA reads TGTGCCAGCACCAGGGGTTACGAGCAGTACGTC.

Details on this clone: This CDR3 is also generated by other DNA sequences in the sample. The chain uses TRBV5-1 and TRBJ2-3, with D perhaps matching TRBD2 (6 bases). V lost 0 bases and J lost 3, with 8 bases in between. The CDR3 has 14 amino acids. Germline V lookup: CDR1 SGHRS, CDR2 YFSETQ. CDR3 loop: CASSLAGGTDTQYF. CDR3 nucleotide sequence: TGCGCCAGCAGCTTGGCTGGGGGGACAGATACGCAGTATTTT.

V usage is TRBV7-9 and J usage is TRBJ2-1, with TRBD2 matching over 13 bases. This CDR3 comprises 19 residues. CDR1 and CDR2 from the germline V gene are SEHNR and FQNEAQ (reference sequence). Unmatched junction bases numbered 6, after V lost 0 bases and J lost 1 base. CDR3 sequence reads: CASSLAMGLAGSSYNEQFF. The CDR3 coding sequence is TGTGCCAGCAGCTTAGCGATGGGACTAGCGGGGTCGTCCTACAATGAGCAGTTCTTC.